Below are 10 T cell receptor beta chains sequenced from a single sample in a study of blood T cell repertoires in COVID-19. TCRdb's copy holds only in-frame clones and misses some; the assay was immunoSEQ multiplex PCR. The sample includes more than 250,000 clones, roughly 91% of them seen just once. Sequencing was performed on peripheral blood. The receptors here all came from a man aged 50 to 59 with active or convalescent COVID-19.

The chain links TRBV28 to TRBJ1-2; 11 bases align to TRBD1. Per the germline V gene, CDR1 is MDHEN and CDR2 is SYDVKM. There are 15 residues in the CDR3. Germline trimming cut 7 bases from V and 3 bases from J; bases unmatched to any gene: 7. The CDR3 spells CASMPVGQGDYGYTF. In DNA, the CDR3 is TGTGCCAGCATGCCCGTGGGACAGGGGGACTATGGCTACACCTTC.

CDR3 DNA: TGTGCCTGTCGCGGGGGGGCCGGCAGAGATACGCAGTATTTT. Translated, it gives CACRGGAGRDTQYF. The genes are TRBV7-2 and TRBJ2-3; 9 bases match TRBD2. Germline V lookup: CDR1 SGHTA, CDR2 FQGNSA. V dropped 11 bases and J dropped 5; count of bases not matched to a gene: 11. The length of the CDR3 is 14 residues.

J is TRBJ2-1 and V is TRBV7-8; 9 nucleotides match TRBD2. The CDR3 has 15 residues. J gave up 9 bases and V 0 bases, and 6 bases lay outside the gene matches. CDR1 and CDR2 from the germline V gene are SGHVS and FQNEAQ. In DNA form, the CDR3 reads TGTGCCAGCAGCTTAGCTAGCGGGGGCGGGGGTGAGCAGTTCTTC. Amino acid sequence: CASSLASGGGGEQFF.

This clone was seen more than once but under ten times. The CDR3 loop reads CASTGIAGGPYEQYF. CDR3 sequence (DNA): TGTGCCAGTACCGGAATAGCGGGAGGGCCCTACGAGCAGTACTTC. The chain couples TRBV19 to TRBJ2-7; 11 bases are shared with TRBD2. Germline-derived CDR1 and CDR2 are LNHDA and SQIVND (reference sequence). V was clipped by 7 bases and J by 2 bases; unmatched bases: 7. The CDR3 loop spans 15 amino acids.

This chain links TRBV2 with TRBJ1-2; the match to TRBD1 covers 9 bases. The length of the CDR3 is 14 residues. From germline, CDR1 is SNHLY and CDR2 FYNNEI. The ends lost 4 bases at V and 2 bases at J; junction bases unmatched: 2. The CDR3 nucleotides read TGTGCCAGCAGTGGACAGGGGGTGAACTATGGCTACACCTTC. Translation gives CASSGQGVNYGYTF.

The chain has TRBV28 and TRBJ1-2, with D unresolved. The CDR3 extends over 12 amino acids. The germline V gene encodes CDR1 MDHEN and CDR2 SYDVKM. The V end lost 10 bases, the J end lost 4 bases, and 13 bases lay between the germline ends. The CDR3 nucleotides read TGTGCCATCAATACAGTTTTCTATGGCTACACCTTC. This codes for CAINTVFYGYTF.

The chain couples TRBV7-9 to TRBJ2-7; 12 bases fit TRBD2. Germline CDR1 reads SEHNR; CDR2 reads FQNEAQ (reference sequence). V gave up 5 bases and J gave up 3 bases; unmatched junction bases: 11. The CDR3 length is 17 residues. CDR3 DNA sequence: TGTGCCAGCAGCCCTGCTAGCGGGAGGGGGGGGAGCTACGAGCAGTACTTC. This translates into CASSPASGRGGSYEQYF.

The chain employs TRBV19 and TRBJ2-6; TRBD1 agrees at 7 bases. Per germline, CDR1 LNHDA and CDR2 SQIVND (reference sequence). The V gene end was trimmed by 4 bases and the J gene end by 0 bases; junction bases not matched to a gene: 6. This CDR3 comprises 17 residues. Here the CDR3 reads CASSNPGQPSGANVLTF. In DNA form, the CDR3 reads TGTGCCAGTAGTAACCCGGGACAGCCCTCTGGGGCCAACGTCCTGACTTTC.

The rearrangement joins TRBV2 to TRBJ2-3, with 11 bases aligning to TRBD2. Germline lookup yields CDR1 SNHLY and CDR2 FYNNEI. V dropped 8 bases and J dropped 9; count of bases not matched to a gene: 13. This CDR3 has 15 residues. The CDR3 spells CASARSSGGAGTQYF. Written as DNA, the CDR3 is TGTGCCAGCGCCCGTAGTAGCGGGGGGGCCGGGACGCAGTATTTT.

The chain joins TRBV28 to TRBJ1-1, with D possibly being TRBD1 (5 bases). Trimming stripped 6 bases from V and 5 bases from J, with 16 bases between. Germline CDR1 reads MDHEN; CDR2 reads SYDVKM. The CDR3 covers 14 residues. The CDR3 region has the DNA TGTGCCAGCAGATGGGGGGGGTCTGGAACTGAAGCTTTCTTT. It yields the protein CASRWGGSGTEAFF.